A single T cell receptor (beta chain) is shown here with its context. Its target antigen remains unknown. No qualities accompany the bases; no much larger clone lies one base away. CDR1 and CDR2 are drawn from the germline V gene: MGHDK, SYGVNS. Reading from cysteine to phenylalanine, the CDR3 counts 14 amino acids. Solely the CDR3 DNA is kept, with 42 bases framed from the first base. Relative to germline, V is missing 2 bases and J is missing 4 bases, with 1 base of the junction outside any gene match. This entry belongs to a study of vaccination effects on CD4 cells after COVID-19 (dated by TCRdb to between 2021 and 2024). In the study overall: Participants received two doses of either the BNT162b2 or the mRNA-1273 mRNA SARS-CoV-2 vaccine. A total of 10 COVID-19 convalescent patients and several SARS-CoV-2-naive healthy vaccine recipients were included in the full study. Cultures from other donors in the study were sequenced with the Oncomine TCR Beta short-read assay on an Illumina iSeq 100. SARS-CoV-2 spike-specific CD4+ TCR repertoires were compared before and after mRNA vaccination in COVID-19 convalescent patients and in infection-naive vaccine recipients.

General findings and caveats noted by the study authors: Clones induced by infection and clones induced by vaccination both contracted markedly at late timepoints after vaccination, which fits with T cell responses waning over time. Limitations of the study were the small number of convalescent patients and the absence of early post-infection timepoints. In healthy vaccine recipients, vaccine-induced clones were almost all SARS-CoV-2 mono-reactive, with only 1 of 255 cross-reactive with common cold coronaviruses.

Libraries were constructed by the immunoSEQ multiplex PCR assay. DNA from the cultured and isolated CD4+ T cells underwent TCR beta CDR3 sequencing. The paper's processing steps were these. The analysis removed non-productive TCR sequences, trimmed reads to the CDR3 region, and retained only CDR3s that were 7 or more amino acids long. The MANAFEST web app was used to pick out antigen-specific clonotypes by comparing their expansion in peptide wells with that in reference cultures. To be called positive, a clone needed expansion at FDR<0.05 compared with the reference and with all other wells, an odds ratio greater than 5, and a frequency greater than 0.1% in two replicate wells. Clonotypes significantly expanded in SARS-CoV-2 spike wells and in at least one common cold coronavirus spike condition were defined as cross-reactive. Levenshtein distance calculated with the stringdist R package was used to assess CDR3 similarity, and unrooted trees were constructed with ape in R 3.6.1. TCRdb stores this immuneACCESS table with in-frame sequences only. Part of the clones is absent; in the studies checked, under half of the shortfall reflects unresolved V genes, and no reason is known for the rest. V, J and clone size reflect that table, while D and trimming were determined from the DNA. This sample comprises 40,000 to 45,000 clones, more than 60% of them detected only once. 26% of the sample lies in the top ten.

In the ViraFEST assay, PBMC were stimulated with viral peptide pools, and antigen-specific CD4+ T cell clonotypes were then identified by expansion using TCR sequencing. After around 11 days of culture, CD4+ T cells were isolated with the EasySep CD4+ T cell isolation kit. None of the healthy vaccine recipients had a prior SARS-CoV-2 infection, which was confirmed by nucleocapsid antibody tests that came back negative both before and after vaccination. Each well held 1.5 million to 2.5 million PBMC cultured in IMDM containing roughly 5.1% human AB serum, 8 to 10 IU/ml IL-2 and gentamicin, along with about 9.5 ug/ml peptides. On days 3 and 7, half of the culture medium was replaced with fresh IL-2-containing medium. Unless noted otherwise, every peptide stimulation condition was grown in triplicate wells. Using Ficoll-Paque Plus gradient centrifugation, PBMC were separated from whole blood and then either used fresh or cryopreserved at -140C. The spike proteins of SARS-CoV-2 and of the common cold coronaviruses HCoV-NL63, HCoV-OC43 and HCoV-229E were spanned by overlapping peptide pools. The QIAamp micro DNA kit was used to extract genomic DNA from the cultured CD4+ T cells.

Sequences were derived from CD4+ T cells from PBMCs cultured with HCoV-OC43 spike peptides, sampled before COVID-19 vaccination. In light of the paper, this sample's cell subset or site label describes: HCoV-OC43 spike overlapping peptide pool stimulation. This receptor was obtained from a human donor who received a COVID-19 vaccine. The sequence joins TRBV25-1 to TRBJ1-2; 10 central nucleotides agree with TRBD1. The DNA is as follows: TGTGCCAGCAGTGAAGGGGACAGGGGCTATGGCTACACCTTC. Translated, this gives CASSEGDRGYGYTF.